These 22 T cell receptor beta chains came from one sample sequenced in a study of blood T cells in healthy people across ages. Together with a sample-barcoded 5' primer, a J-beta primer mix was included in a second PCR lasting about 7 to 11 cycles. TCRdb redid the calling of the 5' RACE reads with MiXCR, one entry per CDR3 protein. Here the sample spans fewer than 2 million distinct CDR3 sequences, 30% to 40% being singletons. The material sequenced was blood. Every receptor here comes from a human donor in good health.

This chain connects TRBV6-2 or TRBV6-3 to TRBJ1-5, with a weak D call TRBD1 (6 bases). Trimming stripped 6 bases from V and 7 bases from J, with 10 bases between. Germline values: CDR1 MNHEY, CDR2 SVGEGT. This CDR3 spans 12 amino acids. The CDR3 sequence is CASRAGDQPQHF. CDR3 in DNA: TGTGCCAGCAGGGCAGGGGACCAGCCCCAGCATTTT.

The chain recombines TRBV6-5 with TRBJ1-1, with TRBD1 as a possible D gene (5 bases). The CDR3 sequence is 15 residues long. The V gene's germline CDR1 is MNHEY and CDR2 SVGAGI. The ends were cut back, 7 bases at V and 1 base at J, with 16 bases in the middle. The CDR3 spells CASTGRTNRNTEAFF. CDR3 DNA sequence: TGTGCCAGCACCGGAAGGACAAATAGGAACACTGAAGCTTTCTTT.

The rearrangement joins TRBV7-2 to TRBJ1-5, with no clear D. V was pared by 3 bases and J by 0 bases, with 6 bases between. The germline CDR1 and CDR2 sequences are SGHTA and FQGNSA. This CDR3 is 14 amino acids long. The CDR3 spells CASSFGLSNQPQHF. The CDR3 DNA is TGTGCCAGCAGCTTCGGTCTTAGCAATCAGCCCCAGCATTTT.

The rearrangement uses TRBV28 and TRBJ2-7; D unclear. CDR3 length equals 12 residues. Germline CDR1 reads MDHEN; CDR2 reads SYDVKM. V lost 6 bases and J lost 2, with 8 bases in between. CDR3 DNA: TGTGCCAGCAGCGTGGTAGCCTACGAGCAGTACTTC. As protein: CASSVVAYEQYF.

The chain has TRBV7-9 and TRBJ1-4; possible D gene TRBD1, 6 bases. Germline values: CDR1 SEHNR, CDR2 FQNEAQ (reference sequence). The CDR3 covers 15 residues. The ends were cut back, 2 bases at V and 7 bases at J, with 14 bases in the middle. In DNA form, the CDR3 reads TGTGCCAGCAGCTTAAACAGGGTTGGTTCTGAAAAACTGTTTTTT. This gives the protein CASSLNRVGSEKLFF.

The CDR3 region is CATIPGTPSYNEQFF. CDR3 bases: TGTGCCACCATTCCCGGGACTCCCTCCTACAATGAGCAGTTCTTC. This chain links TRBV6-2 or TRBV6-3 with TRBJ2-1; D perhaps matches TRBD2 (6 bases). There are 15 residues in the CDR3. CDR1 MNHEY and CDR2 SVGEGT come from the germline V gene. The ends were cut back, 10 bases at V and 0 bases at J, with 16 bases in the middle.

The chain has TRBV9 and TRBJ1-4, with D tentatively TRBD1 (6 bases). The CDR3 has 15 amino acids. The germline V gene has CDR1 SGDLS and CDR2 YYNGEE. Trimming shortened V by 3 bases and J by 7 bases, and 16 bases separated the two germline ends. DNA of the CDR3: TGTGCCAGCAGCGAACAGGGACGAGGGGTTGAAAAACTGTTTTTT. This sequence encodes CASSEQGRGVEKLFF. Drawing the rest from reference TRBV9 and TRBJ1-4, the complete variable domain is DSGVTQTPKHLITATGQRVTLRCSPRSGDLSVYWYQQSLDQGLQFLIQYYNGEERAKGNILERFSAQQFPDLHSELNLSSLELGDSALYFCASSEQGRGVEKLFFGSGTQLSVL.

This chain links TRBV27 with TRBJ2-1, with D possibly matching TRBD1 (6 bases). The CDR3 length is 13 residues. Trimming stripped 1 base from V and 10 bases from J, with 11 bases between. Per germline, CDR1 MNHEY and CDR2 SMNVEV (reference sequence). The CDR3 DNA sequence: TGTGCCAGCAGTTTATATGGGGGCCGGGAGCAGTTCTTC. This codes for CASSLYGGREQFF.

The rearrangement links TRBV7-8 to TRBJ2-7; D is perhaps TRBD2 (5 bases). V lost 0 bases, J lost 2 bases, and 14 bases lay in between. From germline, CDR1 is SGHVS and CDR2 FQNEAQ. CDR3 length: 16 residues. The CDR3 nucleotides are TGTGCCAGCAGCTTAGCATACAGCGGAGTACCCTACGAGCAGTACTTC. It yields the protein CASSLAYSGVPYEQYF. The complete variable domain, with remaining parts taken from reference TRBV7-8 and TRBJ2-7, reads GAGVSQSPRYKVAKRGQDVALRCDPISGHVSLFWYQQALGQGPEFLTYFQNEAQLDKSGLPSDRFFAERPEGSVSTLKIQRTQQEDSAVYLCASSLAYSGVPYEQYFGPGTRLTVT.

CDR3 DNA sequence: TGTGCCATCAGTGAGTCGGGGACAAAGAGCTCCTACGAGCAGTACTTC. Amino acids: CAISESGTKSSYEQYF. This chain joins TRBV10-3 and TRBJ2-7, with D perhaps TRBD1 (6 bases). The V end lost 0 bases, the J end lost 0 bases, and 12 bases lay between the germline ends. CDR1 and CDR2 from the germline V gene are ENHRY and SYGVKD. The CDR3 loop spans 16 amino acids.

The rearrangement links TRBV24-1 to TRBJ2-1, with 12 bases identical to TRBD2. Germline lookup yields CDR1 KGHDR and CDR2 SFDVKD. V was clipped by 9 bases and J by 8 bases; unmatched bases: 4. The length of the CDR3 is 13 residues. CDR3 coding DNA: TGTGCCACCTCTAGCGGGGGGGCCTATGAGCAGTTCTTC. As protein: CATSSGGAYEQFF.

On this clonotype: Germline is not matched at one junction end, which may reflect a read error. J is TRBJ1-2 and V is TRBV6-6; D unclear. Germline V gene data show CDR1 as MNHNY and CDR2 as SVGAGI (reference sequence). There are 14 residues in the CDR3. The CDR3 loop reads CVSSYSTSNYGYTF. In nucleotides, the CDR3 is TGTGTCAGCAGTTACTCGACATCTAATTATGGCTACACCTTC.

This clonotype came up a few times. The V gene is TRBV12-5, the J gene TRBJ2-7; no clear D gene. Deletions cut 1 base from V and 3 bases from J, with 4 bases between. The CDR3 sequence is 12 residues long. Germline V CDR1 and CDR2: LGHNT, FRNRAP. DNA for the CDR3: TGTGCTAGTGGTTTGGCATACTACGAGCAGTACTTC. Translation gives CASGLAYYEQYF.

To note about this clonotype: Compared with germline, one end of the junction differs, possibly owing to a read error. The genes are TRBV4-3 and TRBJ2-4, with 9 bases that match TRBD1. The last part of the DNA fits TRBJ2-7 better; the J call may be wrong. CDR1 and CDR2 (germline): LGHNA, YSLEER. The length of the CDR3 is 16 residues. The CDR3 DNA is TGCGCCGGCAGCCCGGAGGGACAGGGAAATAACTACGAGCAGTACTTC. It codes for CAGSPEGQGNNYEQYF.

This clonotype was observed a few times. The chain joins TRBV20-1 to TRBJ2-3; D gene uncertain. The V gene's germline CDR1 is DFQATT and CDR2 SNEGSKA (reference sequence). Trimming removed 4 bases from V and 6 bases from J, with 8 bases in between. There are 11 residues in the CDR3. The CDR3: CSATQADTQYF. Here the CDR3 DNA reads TGCAGTGCTACCCAAGCTGATACGCAGTATTTT.

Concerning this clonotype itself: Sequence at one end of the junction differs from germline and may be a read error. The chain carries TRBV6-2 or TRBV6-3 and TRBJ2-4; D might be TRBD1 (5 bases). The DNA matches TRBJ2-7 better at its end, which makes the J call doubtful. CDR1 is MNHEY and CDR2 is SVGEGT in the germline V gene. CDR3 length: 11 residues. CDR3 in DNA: TGTGTCAGCAGCAGGGCCTACGAGCAGTACTTC. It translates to CVSSRAYEQYF.

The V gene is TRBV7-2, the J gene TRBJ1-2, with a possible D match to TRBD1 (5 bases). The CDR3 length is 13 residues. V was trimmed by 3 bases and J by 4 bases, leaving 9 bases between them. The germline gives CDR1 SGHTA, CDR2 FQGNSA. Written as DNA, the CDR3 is TGTGCCAGCAGCTTTCCAGGGTCCTATGGCTACACCTTC. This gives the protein CASSFPGSYGYTF.

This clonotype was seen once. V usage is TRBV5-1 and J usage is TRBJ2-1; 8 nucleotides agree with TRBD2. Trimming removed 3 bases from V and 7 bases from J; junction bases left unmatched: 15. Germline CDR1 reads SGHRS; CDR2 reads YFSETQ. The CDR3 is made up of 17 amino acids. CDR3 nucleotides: TGCGCCAGCAGCTCGACCCGGACTAGCCGAACGCGGAATGAGCAGTTCTTC. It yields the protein CASSSTRTSRTRNEQFF.

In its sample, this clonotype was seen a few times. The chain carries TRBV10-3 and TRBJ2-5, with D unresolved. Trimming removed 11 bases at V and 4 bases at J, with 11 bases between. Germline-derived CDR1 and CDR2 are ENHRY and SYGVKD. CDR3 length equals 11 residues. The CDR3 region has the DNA TGTGCCCACGGGCCAATAGAGACCCAGTACTTC. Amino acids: CAHGPIETQYF.

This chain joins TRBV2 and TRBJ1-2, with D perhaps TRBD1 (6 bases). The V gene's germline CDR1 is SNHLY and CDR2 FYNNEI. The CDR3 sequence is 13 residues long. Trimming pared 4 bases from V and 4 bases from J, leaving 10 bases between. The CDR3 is CASSGGGLYGYTF. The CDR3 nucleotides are TGTGCCAGCAGTGGTGGGGGCCTCTATGGCTACACCTTC.

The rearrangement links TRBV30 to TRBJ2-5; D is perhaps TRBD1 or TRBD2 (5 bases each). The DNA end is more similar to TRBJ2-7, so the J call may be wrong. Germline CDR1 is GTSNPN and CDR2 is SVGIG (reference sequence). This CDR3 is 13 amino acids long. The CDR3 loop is CAWSRGATYEQYF. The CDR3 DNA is TGTGCCTGGAGTCGAGGGGCAACCTACGAGCAGTACTTC.

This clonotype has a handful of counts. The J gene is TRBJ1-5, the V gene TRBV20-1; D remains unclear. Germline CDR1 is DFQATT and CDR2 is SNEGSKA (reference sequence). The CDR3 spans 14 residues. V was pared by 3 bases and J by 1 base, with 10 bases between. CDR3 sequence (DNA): TGCAGTGCTAGGGTGACTCGGAGCAATCAGCCCCAGCATTTT. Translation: CSARVTRSNQPQHF.